This T cell receptor beta chain came from a study of glioma-infiltrating T cells after dendritic cell vaccination. Libraries were prepared by immunoSEQ multiplex PCR; TCRdb keeps only in-frame clonotypes and omits some of them. The table lists more than 100,000 clones, roughly four fifths of them singletons, with approximately 12% in the top ten. Selection required adequate fresh-frozen tumor tissue plus more than two years' survival data. CDR3 length: 14 amino acids. Germline V lookup: CDR1 WSHSY, CDR2 SAAADI. The V end lost 6 bases, the J end lost 1 base, and 10 bases lay between the germline ends. This clone occurred many times.

V gene TRBV10-2 combines with J gene TRBJ1-3; D possibly corresponds to TRBD1 (6 bases). Source: blood, taken before dendritic cell vaccination. The sequence came from a human donor with glioblastoma. Here the CDR3 DNA reads TGCGCCAGCAGGCCAGGGGTTTCTGGAAACACCATATATTTT. This translates into CASRPGVSGNTIYF.